This TCR beta chain derives from a study of T cell responses to AZD1222 COVID-19 vaccine (dated by TCRdb to the early 2020s). Regarding the complete study: AZD1222 recipients given second doses at about 4 weeks or at about 12 weeks were pooled, since spike-specific TCR depth and breadth were not found to differ between the two schedules. TCR sequencing covered over 230 trial participants: 200 to 220 given two doses of AZD1222 and around 26 given two doses of MenACWY control vaccine. Trial participants were enrolled by age into 18-55, 56-69 and 70-plus year subgroups, with roughly 160, 29 and 62 TCR-sequenced participants respectively.

According to the germline V gene, CDR1 reads KGHSH and CDR2 reads LQKENI. At the junction V is shortened by 6 bases and J by 2 bases; bases outside the gene matches: 6. There are 15 amino acids in the CDR3, from cysteine to phenylalanine inclusive. Solely the CDR3 DNA is kept, with 45 bases framed from the first base. With regard to this clone: Its antigen remains undetermined. It has no much larger one-base neighbor in the sample; base qualities were not kept.

The time point tag for this specimen amounts to: baseline before first vaccination. Vaccinee samples were obtained from the UK trials COV001 and COV002, which included a single-blind randomized controlled phase 2/3 trial of AZD1222 (ChAdOx1 nCoV-19) in healthy adults. Trial participant PBMC samples were collected at day 0 and day 28 after the second dose for TCRbeta chain sequencing. What the authors observed across the whole study: Participants were mostly white British, with more females than males. The authors suggested clonal diversity may have been underestimated. Spike-specific TCR breadth and depth rose significantly after two AZD1222 doses compared with day 0 and with MenACWY recipients. Because no day 14 peak-response samples were available, the repertoires could be characterized only after the peak T cell response. The 56-69-year group was small, and its depth increase did not reach significance, likely because of low power. The vaccine-associated CD4 TCRs covered the entire spike protein, and the dominant responses fell in regions 160-218 and 743-854. Conclusions about previously exposed vaccinees are limited, since just 5 or 6 AZD1222 recipients were seropositive for SARS-CoV-2 at baseline. Nearly half of unique spike-specific TCRs reportedly recognized epitopes outside regions mutated in the B.1.351 and B.1.1.7 variants.

The CDR3 regions of human TCRbeta chains were analyzed by immunosequencing. On the authors' methods: TCRs in the repertoires were compared against a reference library of SARS-CoV-2-specific TCRs that had been generated with the MIRA antigen-specificity platform. Breadth was defined as the fraction of unique TCRs that were SARS-CoV-2-associated, and depth was defined as the fraction of total T cells that were SARS-CoV-2-associated. Using the MIRA data, each spike-specific TCR was mapped to the spike region that the TCR reacts to and placed in a CD4 or CD8 class. Log10-transformed breadth and depth values were compared by one-way ANOVA with Sidak's multiple comparisons tests. TCRdb's version of the immuneACCESS table is confined to in-frame rearrangements and falls short of the full clone set. An unresolved V gene accounts for under half of the shortfall where checked; the remainder is of unknown origin. V and J calls and clone size are given by that table; D and trimming were obtained from the DNA. This sample is represented by more than 110,000 clones; roughly 90% of them were singletons. The biggest ten clones account for about 3% of the sample.

The chain joins TRBV18 to TRBJ2-3; a stretch of 9 junction bases matches TRBD1. The sequencing used peripheral blood, collected on day 0 of AZD1222 vaccination. This sequence originates from an adult in good health. Read as DNA, the sequence is TGTGCCAGCTCGCAAGGGACAGGGCCCACAGATACGCAGTATTTT. The translation is CASSQGTGPTDTQYF.